This record covers a single TCR beta chain. The source of the sample is a study of blood T cells in healthy people across ages. This CDR3 is built from 13 residues. The germline V gene has CDR1 SQVTM and CDR2 ANQGSEA. J lost 4 bases, V lost 3 bases, and 5 bases had no gene match. The authors ran a second PCR of 7 to 11 cycles using a sample-barcoded 5' primer and a J-beta primer mix. TCRdb called the 5' RACE reads again in MiXCR, with one record for every CDR3 protein. The sample includes roughly 2 million distinct CDR3 sequences, just under 50% of them seen just once. Sequencing used blood. V and J are TRBV29-1 and TRBJ2-5; TRBD1 aligns across 7 bases. The TCR comes from a woman in her forties in good health. The CDR3 nucleotides read TGCAGCGTTGAGGATAGGGGGCTAGAGACCCAGTACTTC. Its translation is CSVEDRGLETQYF.